Listed below are T cell receptor beta chains from one sample, sequenced in a study of identical twins. TCRdb processed the 5' RACE reads anew with MiXCR; each CDR3 protein has one entry. The data contain roughly 290,000 distinct CDR3 sequences, under 9.5% of them singletons. These data were also filed under a second study, of yellow fever vaccine responses in identical twins.

Material for sequencing was memory (CD45RO+) T cells sorted from blood. These receptors originate from a woman in her late teens or twenties in good health. CDR3s include the opening cysteine and the closing phenylalanine or tryptophan. A D gene is named only where the DNA matches it firmly. Expanded clones get a size class; other rows say once, few or many, or leave the size out.

j_call d_call v_call clone_size cdr3_aa cdr3_nt
TRBJ2-1 - TRBV5-6 - CASSPTAVARGDNEQFF TGTGCCAGCAGCCCCACGGCGGTAGCCCGGGGCGACAATGAGCAGTTCTTC
TRBJ2-1 - TRBV7-2 many CASSLAAASPSYNEQFF TGTGCCAGCAGCTTAGCGGCCGCGTCCCCCTCCTACAATGAGCAGTTCTTC
TRBJ1-5 TRBD1 TRBV19 few CASSKGTGGGQPQHF TGTGCCAGTAGTAAAGGGACAGGGGGCGGTCAGCCCCAGCATTTT
TRBJ2-1 - TRBV18 many CASSPLLRGTSEQFF TGTGCCAGCTCACCACTTTTGCGGGGAACGAGTGAGCAGTTCTTC
TRBJ1-4 TRBD1 TRBV5-1 - CASSLEGGALQKLFF TGCGCCAGCAGCTTGGAAGGGGGCGCCCTCCAAAAACTGTTTTTT
TRBJ2-3 TRBD2 TRBV18 - CASSPGTSGKGTDTQYF TGTGCCAGCTCACCTGGGACTAGCGGGAAAGGCACAGATACGCAGTATTTT
TRBJ2-2 - TRBV11-2 many CASSLQGGNTGELFF TGTGCCAGCAGCTTACAAGGGGGGAACACCGGGGAGCTGTTTTTT
TRBJ2-5 - TRBV12-3/TRBV12-4 many CASGKIETQYF TGTGCCAGCGGGAAGATAGAGACCCAGTACTTC
TRBJ1-5 - TRBV10-2 - CASSQAGGQGHQPQHF TGCGCCAGCAGCCAGGCAGGTGGGCAGGGTCATCAGCCCCAGCATTTT
TRBJ1-2 TRBD1 TRBV4-1 many CASSQPTQGARNGYTF TGCGCCAGCAGCCAACCAACACAGGGGGCTAGGAATGGCTACACCTTC
TRBJ1-1 - TRBV10-3 many CAISDGQWTEAFF TGTGCCATCAGTGATGGACAGTGGACTGAAGCTTTCTTT
TRBJ2-7 - TRBV7-8 few CASSLFSAATYEQYF TGTGCCAGCAGCTTATTTTCAGCGGCCACCTACGAGCAGTACTTC
TRBJ2-7 TRBD2 TRBV10-3 - CAISRAGDVYEQYF TGTGCCATCAGCCGCGCGGGAGACGTCTACGAGCAGTACTTC
TRBJ2-3 - TRBV11-2 few CASSLRPPARTSTDTQYF TGTGCCAGCAGCTTAAGGCCCCCGGCGCGGACTAGCACAGATACGCAGTATTTT
TRBJ1-2 - TRBV20-1 many CSASLGSFSYGYTF TGCAGTGCTAGCTTGGGCAGCTTTTCCTATGGCTACACCTTC
TRBJ1-6 - TRBV28 few CASSLQPDSQYNSPLHF TGTGCCAGCAGTTTACAACCGGACAGCCAGTATAATTCACCCCTCCACTTT
TRBJ2-1 - TRBV5-4 - CASSLPDGGSYNEQFF TGTGCCAGCAGCTTACCCGACGGGGGCTCCTACAATGAGCAGTTCTTC
TRBJ2-1 TRBD2 TRBV7-8 many CASSPTSGRTYNEQFF TGTGCCAGCAGCCCGACTAGCGGGAGAACCTACAATGAGCAGTTCTTC
TRBJ2-1 - TRBV6-1 few CASSEVGVNEQFF TGTGCCAGCAGTGAAGTGGGGGTAAATGAGCAGTTCTTC
TRBJ2-3 TRBD2 TRBV14 few CASSQTIAGGRHTQYF TGTGCCAGCAGCCAAACTATAGCGGGAGGGCGACATACGCAGTATTTT
TRBJ2-1 - TRBV25-1 - CASSETSFGGATSYNEQFF TGTGCCAGCAGTGAGACATCCTTTGGGGGAGCAACCTCCTACAATGAGCAGTTCTTC
TRBJ2-7 - TRBV24-1 - CATSEGPRYEQYF TGTGCCACCAGTGAGGGGCCTCGGTACGAGCAGTACTTC
TRBJ2-1 TRBD2 TRBV28 many CASSLQRTLLAGYNEQFF TGTGCCAGCAGCTTACAGAGAACCTTACTAGCGGGCTACAATGAGCAGTTCTTC
TRBJ1-1 - TRBV7-2 many CASSPDRTEAFF TGTGCCAGCAGCCCCGACAGGACTGAAGCTTTCTTT
TRBJ1-5 - TRBV28 many CASSLWQGHQPQHF TGTGCCAGCAGTTTATGGCAGGGCCATCAGCCCCAGCATTTT
TRBJ2-3 - TRBV7-8 few CASSPPPSADTQYF TGTGCCAGCAGCCCCCCCCCGTCCGCAGATACGCAGTATTTT
TRBJ2-1 - TRBV7-8 few CASSSTWNEQFF TGTGCCAGCAGTTCGACTTGGAATGAGCAGTTCTTC
TRBJ2-1 - TRBV20-1 many CSARYNEQFF TGCAGTGCTAGGTACAATGAGCAGTTCTTC
TRBJ1-2 - TRBV5-1 many CASSLGGTSNYGYTF TGCGCCAGCAGCTTGGGAGGGACTTCTAACTATGGCTACACCTTC
TRBJ2-1 TRBD2 TRBV20-1 few CSAPGLAGPNEQFF TGCAGTGCTCCGGGACTAGCGGGCCCCAATGAGCAGTTCTTC
TRBJ2-7 TRBD2 TRBV10-1 - CASSDGGSMYEQYF TGCGCCAGCAGTGATGGCGGGAGCATGTACGAGCAGTACTTC
TRBJ1-4 TRBD1 TRBV2 few CASRYDRVRIEKLFF TGTGCCAGCAGATATGACAGGGTCAGGATAGAAAAACTGTTTTTT